This TCR beta chain was observed in a study of blood T cell repertoires in COVID-19. Study summary: Material from acute and convalescent COVID-19 was sourced from the United States, Italy and Spain.

The V gene end was trimmed by 6 bases and the J gene end by 3 bases; junction bases not matched to a gene: 7. Germline V gives CDR1 LNHDA, CDR2 SQIVND (reference sequence). This CDR3 contains 14 residues. Before being deemed recovered, Cohort 3 donors had two negative PCRs, clearance, or symptom resolution. Authors' data handling: Estimation of nucleated cell counts was performed using reference gene primer amplification. The method was immunoSEQ multiplex PCR; TCRdb's version includes in-frame clones alone and lacks a portion of them. The V and J calls and the clone size are those of that table, but D and trimming were determined from the DNA. Here the sample spans 170,000 or so clones, roughly 87% being singletons.

This sequence joins TRBV19 and TRBJ1-1; 7 bases fit TRBD1. This clonotype originated in a woman aged 50 to 60 who had recovered from COVID-19. Sequenced: PBMCs or T cells enriched from blood (not recorded which). The CDR3 here is CASSYRGADTEAFF. In DNA form, the CDR3 reads TGTGCCAGTAGCTACAGGGGAGCGGACACTGAAGCTTTCTTT. Combining the CDR3 with reference TRBV19 and TRBJ1-1 gives the whole variable domain DGGITQSPKYLFRKEGQNVTLSCEQNLNHDAMYWYRQDPGQGLRLIYYSQIVNDFQKGDIAEGYSVSREKKESFPLTVTSAQKNPTAFYLCASSYRGADTEAFFGQGTRLTVV.